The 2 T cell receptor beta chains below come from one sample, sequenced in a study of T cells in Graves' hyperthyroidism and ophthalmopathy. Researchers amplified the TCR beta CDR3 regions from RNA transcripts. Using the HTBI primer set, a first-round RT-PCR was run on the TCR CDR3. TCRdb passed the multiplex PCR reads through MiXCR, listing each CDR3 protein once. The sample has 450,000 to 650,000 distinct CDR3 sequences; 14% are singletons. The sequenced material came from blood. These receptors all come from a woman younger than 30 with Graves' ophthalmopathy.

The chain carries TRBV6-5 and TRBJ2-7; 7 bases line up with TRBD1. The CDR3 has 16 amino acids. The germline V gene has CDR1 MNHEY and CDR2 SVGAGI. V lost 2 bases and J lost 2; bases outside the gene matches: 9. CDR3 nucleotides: TGTGCCAGCAGTTACGATGGAACAGGGGCGGCCTACGAGCAGTACTTC. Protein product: CASSYDGTGAAYEQYF.

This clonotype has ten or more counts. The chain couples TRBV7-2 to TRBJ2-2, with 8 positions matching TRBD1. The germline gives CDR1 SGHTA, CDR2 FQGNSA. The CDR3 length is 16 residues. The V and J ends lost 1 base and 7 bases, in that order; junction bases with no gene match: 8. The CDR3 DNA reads TGTGCCAGCAGCTTAGAGGCCCAGGGGGCCGGCGGGGAGCTGTTTTTT. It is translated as CASSLEAQGAGGELFF.